This section outlines one TCR beta chain sequence together with its context. Its target is not known. Generated by immunoSEQ multiplex PCR, the TCRdb table keeps only in-frame clones and is missing some. The sample consists of 950,000 to 1,300,000 clones, around 75% of them appearing once. The entry originates in a study of shared clonotypes between healthy human individuals. This CDR3 region has 17 residues. The germline V gene has CDR1 SGHRS and CDR2 YFSETQ. Trimming cost V 4 bases and J 0 bases; bases outside gene matches: 3. Those who donated were healthy HIV-negative adults, with no recent acute infections or vaccinations reported. Study observations and caveats: Naive subsets generally exceeded memory subsets in estimated richness. Despite large depth, sorted-subset datasets appeared incompletely sequenced. The naive CD4 repertoires of several donors were compared, and approximately 4.7% of clonotypes were shared.

The sequenced sample consisted of memory CD4+ T cells sorted from blood. Described subset: CD45RA-negative fraction. The chain recombines TRBV5-1 with TRBJ2-3; 15 bases map to TRBD2. The origin of this receptor is a man between 18 and 35 years old in good health. The CDR3 here is CASSKGTSGGSTDTQYF. Written as DNA, the CDR3 is TGCGCCAGCAGCAAGGGGACTAGCGGGGGGAGCACAGATACGCAGTATTTT.